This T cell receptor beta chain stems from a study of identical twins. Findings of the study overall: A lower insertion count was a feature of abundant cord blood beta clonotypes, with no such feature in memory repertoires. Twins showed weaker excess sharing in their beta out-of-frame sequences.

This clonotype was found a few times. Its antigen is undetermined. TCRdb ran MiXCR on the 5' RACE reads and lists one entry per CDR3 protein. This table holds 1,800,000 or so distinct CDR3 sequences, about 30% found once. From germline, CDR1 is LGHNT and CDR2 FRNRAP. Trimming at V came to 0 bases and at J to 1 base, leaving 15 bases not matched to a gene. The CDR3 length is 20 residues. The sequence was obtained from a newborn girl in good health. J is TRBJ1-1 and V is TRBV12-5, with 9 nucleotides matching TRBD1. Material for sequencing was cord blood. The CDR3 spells CASGLVRTGQGKLWNTEAFF. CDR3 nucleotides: TGTGCTAGTGGTTTGGTAAGGACCGGACAGGGGAAATTATGGAACACTGAAGCTTTCTTT.